A single sample gave rise to the 25 T cell receptor beta chains below, sequenced in a study of blood T cell repertoires in COVID-19. Profiling relied on immunoSEQ multiplex PCR, and the TCRdb table lists in-frame clones only, not all of them. The sample holds about 130,000 clones, about four fifths seen once. The material sequenced was peripheral blood. The receptor set was obtained from a man aged 40-50 years with active or convalescent COVID-19.

The rearrangement joins TRBV7-2 to TRBJ2-7, with 7 bases aligning to TRBD1. This CDR3 has 16 amino acids. The trim removed 4 bases at V and 2 bases at J, leaving 11 bases unmatched. Germline CDR1 reads SGHTA; CDR2 reads FQGNSA. The CDR3 DNA follows: TGTGCCAGCAGCTCGGACGACCGGGACAGACCCTACGAGCAGTACTTC. It is translated as CASSSDDRDRPYEQYF.

This chain links TRBV7-2 with TRBJ1-2, with TRBD1 as a possible D gene (6 bases). Deletions cut 4 bases from V and 4 bases from J, with 16 bases between. This CDR3 has 15 residues. Germline lookup yields CDR1 SGHTA and CDR2 FQGNSA. The CDR3 nucleotides are TGTGCCAGCAGCTCACAGGGTGGCAGCGGCTATGGCTACACCTTC. Translated: CASSSQGGSGYGYTF.

The chain carries TRBV30 and TRBJ1-5; weak D call: TRBD1 (5 bases). Trimming removed 5 bases at V and 1 base at J, with 12 bases between. The length of the CDR3 is 14 residues. In germline, CDR1 is GTSNPN, CDR2 SVGIG (reference sequence). In nucleotides, the CDR3 is TGTGCCTGGGCCCAGGGTAGGAGCAATCAGCCCCAGCATTTT. The encoded protein is CAWAQGRSNQPQHF.

V usage is TRBV4-3 and J usage is TRBJ2-1; TRBD1 matches at 7 bases. The CDR3 has 15 residues. CDR1 is LGHNA, CDR2 YSLEER, per germline. Germline trimming cut 4 bases from V and 0 bases from J; bases unmatched to any gene: 3. DNA for the CDR3: TGCGCCAGCAGCCCGGGACAGAGCTCCTACAATGAGCAGTTCTTC. This gives the protein CASSPGQSSYNEQFF.

This chain connects TRBV5-1 to TRBJ1-2; maybe TRBD1 (5 bases). The V gene's germline CDR1 is SGHRS and CDR2 YFSETQ. The CDR3 runs 14 residues. The ends were cut back, 3 bases at V and 0 bases at J, with 9 bases in the middle. The CDR3 coding sequence is TGCGCCAGCAGCTCCCAGACAGCTAACTATGGCTACACCTTC. The encoded protein is CASSSQTANYGYTF. Based on the CDR3 plus reference TRBV5-1 and TRBJ1-2, the full variable domain is KAGVTQTPRYLIKTRGQQVTLSCSPISGHRSVSWYQQTPGQGLQFLFEYFSETQRNKGNFPGRFSGRQFSNSRSEMNVSTLELGDSALYLCASSSQTANYGYTFGSGTRLTVV.

This clone has just one count. V is TRBV30 and J is TRBJ1-3, with D unresolved. Trimming removed 1 base from V and 0 bases from J, with 4 bases in between. Germline lookup yields CDR1 GTSNPN and CDR2 SVGIG (reference sequence). The CDR3 contains 13 residues. The CDR3 sequence: CAWSAFSGNTIYF. The DNA of the CDR3 is TGTGCCTGGAGTGCATTCTCTGGAAACACCATATATTTT.

The chain's CDR3 is CASSSGQPNTGELFF. In nucleotides, the CDR3 is TGTGCCAGCAGCTCGGGACAGCCGAACACCGGGGAGCTGTTTTTT. The gene calls are TRBV7-2 and TRBJ2-2; 7 positions match TRBD1. The CDR3 spans 15 residues. Looked up from germline, CDR1 is SGHTA and CDR2 is FQGNSA. The V gene end was trimmed by 4 bases and the J gene end by 0 bases; junction bases not matched to a gene: 2.

The chain joins TRBV5-4 to TRBJ2-7, with D maybe TRBD1 (5 bases). V was clipped by 4 bases and J by 0 bases, with 17 bases between them. Germline V gives CDR1 SGHNT, CDR2 YYREEE (reference sequence). CDR3 length: 16 residues. The CDR3 loop is CASSPFQGASSYEQYF. CDR3 DNA sequence: TGTGCCAGCAGCCCCTTCCAGGGCGCTTCCTCCTACGAGCAGTACTTC.

The chain couples TRBV29-1 to TRBJ1-2; D is uncertain. With 3 bases removed from V and 8 bases from J, the gap between germline ends came to 13 bases. Germline V gives CDR1 SQVTM, CDR2 ANQGSEA. CDR3 length: 12 residues. Written as DNA, the CDR3 is TGCAGCGTTGAGTTCTCGGGAAACGGCTACACCTTC. Protein: CSVEFSGNGYTF.

The chain couples TRBV15 to TRBJ1-4, with 8 bases fitting TRBD1. Germline lookup yields CDR1 LNHNV and CDR2 YYDKDF (reference sequence). Trimming removed 5 bases from V and 4 bases from J; junction bases left unmatched: 18. The CDR3 contains 19 residues. The CDR3 nucleotides are TGTGCCACCAGCGGGTTGAGAGCGCAGGGGGCTACCCATAATGAAAAACTGTTTTTT. As protein: CATSGLRAQGATHNEKLFF.

CDR3 protein: CASSPRGSSYNEQFF. The CDR3 DNA is TGTGCCAGCAGCCCGCGGGGTAGCTCCTACAATGAGCAGTTCTTC. The V and J genes are TRBV6-4 and TRBJ2-1, with D possibly matching TRBD2 (6 bases). With 6 bases removed from V and 0 bases from J, the gap between germline ends came to 12 bases. Germline V gives CDR1 MRHNA, CDR2 SNTAGT. This CDR3 has 15 residues.

This chain joins TRBV25-1 and TRBJ2-2, with D possibly matching TRBD2 (5 bases). This CDR3 is 15 amino acids long. Germline V CDR1 and CDR2: MGHDK, SYGVNS. V was cut by 5 bases and J by 1 base, with 11 bases left in between. The CDR3 spells CASSTGLLNTGELFF. In DNA, the CDR3 is TGTGCCAGCAGTACCGGACTGCTGAACACCGGGGAGCTGTTTTTT.

The J gene is TRBJ2-2, the V gene TRBV2; 7 bases fit TRBD2. From germline, CDR1 is SNHLY and CDR2 FYNNEI. The trim removed 3 bases at V and 2 bases at J, leaving 9 bases unmatched. CDR3 size: 17 residues. The CDR3 is CASSDAGSGVNTGELFF. The CDR3 coding sequence is TGTGCCAGCAGTGACGCGGGGAGCGGGGTAAACACCGGGGAGCTGTTTTTT. The whole variable domain, filled in from reference TRBV2 and TRBJ2-2, reads EPEVTQTPSHQVTQMGQEVILRCVPISNHLYFYWYRQILGQKVEFLVSFYNNEISEKSEIFDDQFSVERPDGSNFTLKIRSTKLEDSAMYFCASSDAGSGVNTGELFFGEGSRLTVL.

This clone has just a few counts. V and J are TRBV7-9 and TRBJ1-1; no definite D call. The CDR3 covers 11 residues. V was pared by 3 bases and J by 8 bases, with 7 bases between. Germline lookup yields CDR1 SEHNR and CDR2 FQNEAQ (reference sequence). The CDR3 loop reads CASSLTDEAFF. The CDR3 nucleotides are TGTGCCAGCAGCTTGACTGACGAAGCTTTCTTT. Combining the CDR3 with reference TRBV7-9 and TRBJ1-1 gives the whole variable domain DTGVSQNPRHKITKRGQNVTFRCDPISEHNRLYWYRQTLGQGPEFLTYFQNEAQLEKSRLLSDRFSAERPKGSFSTLEIQRTEQGDSAMYLCASSLTDEAFFGQGTRLTVV.

The chain links TRBV11-2 to TRBJ2-4; no clear D. Germline V CDR1 and CDR2: SGHAT, FQNNGV. V gave up 3 bases and J gave up 0 bases, with 6 bases separating them. The CDR3 covers 14 residues. For the CDR3, the DNA is TGTGCCAGCAGCTTTCGAGGAGCCAAAAACATTCAGTACTTC. The encoded protein is CASSFRGAKNIQYF.

The J gene is TRBJ2-7, the V gene TRBV28, with no clear D. Between the trimmed V and J ends, which lost 6 bases and 1 base, there was a span of 13 bases. Germline CDR1 is MDHEN and CDR2 is SYDVKM. The CDR3 is 14 amino acids. CDR3 sequence (DNA): TGTGCCAGCAGCCTCCCCTCGGTATCCTACGAGCAGTACTTC. Residues: CASSLPSVSYEQYF.

V is TRBV11-3 and J is TRBJ2-5, with a tentative D call TRBD2 (5 bases). The CDR3 runs to 13 residues. Germline V CDR1 and CDR2: SGHNT, YENEEA. V gave up 3 bases and J gave up 6 bases, with 11 bases separating them. CDR3 bases: TGTGCCAGCAGCTTCGGGGAGAGTAAGACCCAGTACTTC. Protein product: CASSFGESKTQYF.

Many counts were recorded for this clone. The chain uses TRBV27 and TRBJ1-6; weak D call: TRBD1 (6 bases). Germline values: CDR1 MNHEY, CDR2 SMNVEV (reference sequence). V lost 0 bases and J lost 3, with 12 bases in between. CDR3 length: 17 residues. The CDR3 region is CASSLSRGGYYNSPLHF. The CDR3 region has the DNA TGTGCCAGCAGTTTATCTCGAGGGGGTTACTATAATTCACCCCTCCACTTT.

V is TRBV5-6 and J is TRBJ2-2, with 10 positions matching TRBD2. The CDR3 is 16 residues long. CDR1 and CDR2 (germline): SGHDT, YYEEEE. The J segment lost 3 bases and the V segment lost 4 bases, leaving 6 bases of the junction unmatched. The CDR3 region is CASSQSGGAHTGELFF. The DNA for the CDR3 is TGTGCCAGCAGCCAAAGCGGGGGGGCGCACACCGGGGAGCTGTTTTTT.

The rearrangement joins TRBV3-1 (or the pseudogene TRBV3-2) to TRBJ2-1, with TRBD2 matching 11 bases. This CDR3 has 15 amino acids. Germline CDR1 and CDR2: LGHDT and YNNKEL (reference sequence). The ends lost 0 bases at V and 8 bases at J; junction bases unmatched: 3. The CDR3 sequence is CASSQEVGLADEQFF. The CDR3 DNA is TGTGCCAGCAGCCAAGAAGTGGGACTAGCGGATGAGCAGTTCTTC.

This chain connects TRBV7-2 to TRBJ2-7; TRBD1 aligns across 11 bases. CDR3 length: 15 amino acids. V was pared by 5 bases and J by 4 bases, with 7 bases of the junction left unmatched. From germline, CDR1 is SGHTA and CDR2 FQGNSA. CDR3 nucleotides: TGTGCCAGCAGCCCACGCCGGGACAGGGGGTACGAGCAGTACTTC. Translation gives CASSPRRDRGYEQYF.

This chain links TRBV19 with TRBJ2-3; 8 positions agree with TRBD2. CDR3 length: 17 amino acids. Germline CDR1 is LNHDA and CDR2 is SQIVND (reference sequence). Trimming removed 5 bases from V and 1 base from J; junction bases left unmatched: 11. CDR3 loop: CASSETGGPVGTDTQYF. CDR3 DNA sequence: TGTGCCAGTAGTGAGACGGGGGGGCCAGTGGGCACAGATACGCAGTATTTT.

The chain is built from TRBV2 and TRBJ2-7; possibly TRBD1 for D (5 bases). The V end was cut by 2 bases, the J end by 0 bases, with 11 bases between. The CDR3 loop spans 15 amino acids. Germline CDR1 is SNHLY and CDR2 is FYNNEI. Written as DNA, the CDR3 is TGTGCCAGCAGTGAACAGGGATATAGCTCCTACGAGCAGTACTTC. This sequence encodes CASSEQGYSSYEQYF.

By sample fraction, this clone is medium-sized. V is TRBV2 and J is TRBJ2-2; perhaps TRBD2 as D (5 bases). In germline, CDR1 is SNHLY, CDR2 FYNNEI. Trimming shortened V by 2 bases and J by 3 bases, and 10 bases separated the two germline ends. The CDR3 consists of 15 residues. CDR3 DNA sequence: TGTGCCAGCAGTGAATCGGGAAGGGACACCGGGGAGCTGTTTTTT. This translates into CASSESGRDTGELFF.

This clone was observed a single time. The J gene is TRBJ2-3, the V gene TRBV7-3; D unclear. With 1 base removed from V and 6 bases from J, the gap between germline ends came to 8 bases. The length of the CDR3 is 13 residues. Germline V CDR1 and CDR2: SGHTA, FQGTGA. CDR3 region: CASSLIVQDTQYF. In DNA form, the CDR3 reads TGTGCCAGCAGCTTAATCGTCCAGGATACGCAGTATTTT.